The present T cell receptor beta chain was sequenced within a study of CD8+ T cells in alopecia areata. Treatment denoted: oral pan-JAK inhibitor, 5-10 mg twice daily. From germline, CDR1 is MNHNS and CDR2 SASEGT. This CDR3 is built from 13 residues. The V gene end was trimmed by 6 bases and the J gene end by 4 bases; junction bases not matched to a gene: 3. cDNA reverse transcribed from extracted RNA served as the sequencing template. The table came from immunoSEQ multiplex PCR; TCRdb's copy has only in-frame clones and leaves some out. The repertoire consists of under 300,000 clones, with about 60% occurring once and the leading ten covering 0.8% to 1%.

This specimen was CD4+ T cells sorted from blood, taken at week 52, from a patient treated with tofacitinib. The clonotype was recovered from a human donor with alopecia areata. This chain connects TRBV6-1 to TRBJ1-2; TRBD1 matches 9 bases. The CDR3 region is CASSRDRVYGYTF. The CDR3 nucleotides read TGTGCCAGCAGCCGGGACAGGGTCTATGGCTACACCTTC.